The clone carrying this TCR beta chain was picked up a small number of times. A second PCR of about 7 to 12 cycles used a sample-barcoded 5' primer and a J-beta primer mix. TCRdb called the 5' RACE reads again in MiXCR, with one record for every CDR3 protein. The data hold 1.5 million to 2 million distinct CDR3 sequences, with about 28% observed a single time. CDR3 length: 13 amino acids. The V gene end was trimmed by 5 bases and the J gene end by 6 bases; junction bases not matched to a gene: 5. From germline, CDR1 is MNHEY and CDR2 SVGAGI. The data stem from a study of blood T cells in healthy people across ages.

The source material was blood. This chain joins TRBV6-5 and TRBJ2-7; TRBD1 matches at 9 bases. The receptor was isolated from a woman in her twenties or thirties in good health. CDR3 residues: CASSTTGGSEQYF. Here the CDR3 DNA reads TGTGCCAGCAGTACAACAGGGGGCAGCGAGCAGTACTTC.